Following are 25 T cell receptor beta chains from one sample sequenced in a study of CD4+ T cells in melanoma. Produced via immunoSEQ multiplex PCR; TCRdb's table is partial and in-frame only. The data hold 20,000 or so clones, with more than 70% observed a single time. All receptors come from a human donor with melanoma.

The V call is TRBV7-9, the J call TRBJ1-2, with 7 bases that match TRBD1. Germline CDR1 reads SEHNR; CDR2 reads FQNEAQ (reference sequence). The CDR3 covers 16 residues. V shed 2 bases, J shed 0 bases, and the junction held 6 bases outside the gene matches. The CDR3 DNA sequence: TGTGCCAGCAGCTTAATGAGACAGGGCGCTAACTATGGCTACACCTTC. Its protein product is CASSLMRQGANYGYTF.

This chain uses TRBV10-3 with TRBJ1-2; D is possibly TRBD1 (5 bases). The V and J ends lost 6 bases and 3 bases respectively, with 11 bases between them. The CDR3 sequence is 13 residues long. Germline V gene data show CDR1 as ENHRY and CDR2 as SYGVKD. CDR3 DNA: TGTGCCATCAGCAGGGTTCAAGACTATGGCTACACCTTC. Amino acids: CAISRVQDYGYTF.

The chain combines TRBV18 with TRBJ2-7; 9 nucleotides line up with TRBD1. The germline CDR1 and CDR2 sequences are KGHSH and LQKENI. V trimming: 3 bases; J trimming: 5 bases; junction bases outside the gene matches: 5. The CDR3 extends over 14 amino acids. CDR3: CASSPLQGAHEQYF. The CDR3 coding sequence is TGTGCCAGCTCACCGCTACAGGGGGCTCACGAGCAGTACTTC. Looking up the rest from reference TRBV18 and TRBJ2-7 gives the full variable domain: NAGVMQNPRHLVRRRGQEARLRCSPMKGHSHVYWYRQLPEEGLKFMVYLQKENIIDESGMPKERFSAEFPKEGPSILRIQQVVRGDSAAYFCASSPLQGAHEQYFGPGTRLTVT.

Comment on this clone: Other nucleotide sequences from this sample produce the same CDR3. The chain is built from TRBV2 and TRBJ2-7; D is undetermined. Germline V gives CDR1 SNHLY, CDR2 FYNNEI. The CDR3 spans 13 residues. V was clipped by 4 bases and J by 1 base, with 8 bases between them. The CDR3 loop is CASSVPLSYEQYF. CDR3 in DNA: TGTGCCAGCAGTGTTCCTCTTTCCTACGAGCAGTACTTC. The full variable domain, with the rest looked up from reference TRBV2 and TRBJ2-7, is EPEVTQTPSHQVTQMGQEVILRCVPISNHLYFYWYRQILGQKVEFLVSFYNNEISEKSEIFDDQFSVERPDGSNFTLKIRSTKLEDSAMYFCASSVPLSYEQYFGPGTRLTVT.

The J gene is TRBJ1-6, the V gene TRBV19, with a weak D call TRBD1 (6 bases). Trimming left V 7 bases short and J 8 bases short, with 12 bases between. Germline V lookup: CDR1 LNHDA, CDR2 SQIVND (reference sequence). The CDR3 is 13 residues long. This CDR3 is CASTWGRDSPLHF. The CDR3 region has the DNA TGTGCCAGTACTTGGGGGCGGGATTCACCCCTCCACTTT. Combining the CDR3 with reference TRBV19 and TRBJ1-6 gives the whole variable domain DGGITQSPKYLFRKEGQNVTLSCEQNLNHDAMYWYRQDPGQGLRLIYYSQIVNDFQKGDIAEGYSVSREKKESFPLTVTSAQKNPTAFYLCASTWGRDSPLHFGNGTRLTVT.

This clone occurred once. V usage is TRBV4-2 and J usage is TRBJ2-1, with 8 bases fitting TRBD1. V gave up 2 bases and J gave up 6 bases; unmatched junction bases: 9. CDR3 length: 16 residues. Per germline, CDR1 LGHNA and CDR2 YNFKEQ. The CDR3: CASSQTRTGFSNEQFF. Here the CDR3 DNA reads TGTGCCAGCAGCCAAACTAGGACAGGGTTTTCCAATGAGCAGTTCTTC.

The chain uses TRBV7-6 and TRBJ2-3; TRBD2 matches at 11 bases. The V and J ends lost 0 bases and 3 bases, in that order; junction bases with no gene match: 2. The germline V gene has CDR1 SGHVS and CDR2 FNYEAQ. The CDR3 spans 16 residues. This chain's CDR3 is CASSLALAGGTDTQYF. CDR3 sequence (DNA): TGTGCCAGCAGCTTAGCGCTAGCGGGGGGTACAGATACGCAGTATTTT.

The chain uses TRBV14 and TRBJ2-5; 7 nucleotides line up with TRBD1. With V trimmed by 3 bases and J by 2 bases, 27 bases remained unmatched. This CDR3 contains 22 residues. The germline CDR1 and CDR2 sequences are SGHDN and FVKESK. CDR3: CASSQDSLLLTGFEVTQETQYF. The CDR3, as DNA: TGTGCCAGCAGCCAGGATTCGCTCTTATTGACAGGGTTCGAGGTGACACAAGAGACCCAGTACTTC.

The chain joins TRBV10-1 to TRBJ1-2; D remains unclear. This CDR3 spans 14 amino acids. Germline values: CDR1 WNHNN, CDR2 SYGVQD (reference sequence). V was shortened by 0 bases and J by 4 bases, with 9 bases between the two germline ends. CDR3 in DNA: TGCGCCAGCAGTGAGTCTCGAGAGGGCTATGGCTACACCTTC. Its protein product is CASSESREGYGYTF.

This clone has just a few counts. This chain links TRBV20-1 with TRBJ2-3; D unresolved. Per the germline V gene, CDR1 is DFQATT and CDR2 is SNEGSKA (reference sequence). V lost 6 bases and J 6 bases, leaving 7 bases between the germline ends. CDR3 length equals 10 residues. CDR3 sequence reads: CSATRDTQYF. Here the CDR3 DNA reads TGCAGTGCAACTCGGGATACGCAGTATTTT.

This clone has a handful of counts. The J gene is TRBJ2-2, the V gene TRBV4-1; D tentatively reads TRBD1 or TRBD2 (5 bases each). The CDR3 spans 15 residues. Germline CDR1 and CDR2: MGHRA and YSYEKL. V gave up 0 bases and J gave up 5 bases, with 10 bases separating them. The CDR3 DNA sequence: TGCGCCAGCAGCCAAGATTGGGGGAGTACCGGGGAGCTGTTTTTT. Translated, it gives CASSQDWGSTGELFF.

CDR3: CASSGAAPTAEAFF. DNA of the CDR3: TGCGCCAGCAGTGGTGCAGCCCCGACCGCTGAAGCTTTCTTT. The gene calls are TRBV10-1 and TRBJ1-1; D gene unclear. Germline V CDR1 and CDR2: WNHNN, SYGVQD (reference sequence). The CDR3 sequence is 14 residues long. V was trimmed by 4 bases and J by 6 bases, leaving 15 bases between them.

This chain connects TRBV5-1 to TRBJ2-5, with D perhaps TRBD1 (6 bases). Trimming removed 2 bases at V and 5 bases at J, with 19 bases between. This CDR3 is 16 amino acids long. The germline V gene has CDR1 SGHRS and CDR2 YFSETQ. The CDR3 region is CASSLQPPIRGETQYF. CDR3 sequence (DNA): TGCGCCAGCAGCTTACAACCGCCTATAAGGGGGGAGACCCAGTACTTC.

This rearrangement joins TRBV9 to TRBJ2-1; 7 bases line up with TRBD1. CDR1 and CDR2 (germline): SGDLS, YYNGEE. V dropped 0 bases and J dropped 7; count of bases not matched to a gene: 1. The CDR3 sequence is 13 residues long. Here the CDR3 reads CASSVEQGNEQFF. The CDR3 nucleotides are TGTGCCAGCAGCGTAGAACAGGGGAATGAGCAGTTCTTC. Drawing the rest from reference TRBV9 and TRBJ2-1, the complete variable domain is DSGVTQTPKHLITATGQRVTLRCSPRSGDLSVYWYQQSLDQGLQFLIQYYNGEERAKGNILERFSAQQFPDLHSELNLSSLELGDSALYFCASSVEQGNEQFFGPGTRLTVL.

The chain recombines TRBV27 with TRBJ1-2, with a weak D call TRBD1 (5 bases). Germline V CDR1 and CDR2: MNHEY, SMNVEV (reference sequence). V was trimmed by 0 bases and J by 3 bases, leaving 11 bases between them. This CDR3 has 15 residues. The CDR3 region has the DNA TGTGCCAGCAGTTTATCAATTCAGGGCCACTATGGCTACACCTTC. It codes for CASSLSIQGHYGYTF.

The genes are TRBV6-1 and TRBJ1-6; D is uncertain. The CDR3 totals 15 residues. The germline V gene has CDR1 MNHNS and CDR2 SASEGT. Trimming cost V 0 bases and J 2 bases, with 5 bases left between them. The CDR3: CASSEAGAYNSPLHF. As DNA, the CDR3 is TGTGCCAGCAGTGAAGCCGGAGCCTATAATTCACCCCTCCACTTT.

V gene TRBV4-2 combines with J gene TRBJ2-7, with D unresolved. V was pared by 2 bases and J by 4 bases, with 12 bases between. The CDR3 is 14 amino acids. CDR1 and CDR2 from the germline V gene are LGHNA and YNFKEQ. CDR3 in DNA: TGTGCCAGCAGCCAAAGGGTGGGAAATTACGAGCAGTACTTC. Amino acids: CASSQRVGNYEQYF.

In its sample, this clone was seen a few times. The rearrangement uses TRBV4-1 and TRBJ1-6; D gene uncertain. V was clipped by 4 bases and J by 12 bases, with 22 bases between them. The germline V gene has CDR1 MGHRA and CDR2 YSYEKL. The CDR3 has 16 amino acids. For the CDR3, the DNA is TGCGCCAGCAGCCGAATAAGTTGGCCAATCGGCGGACCCCTCCACTTT. Its translation: CASSRISWPIGGPLHF.

The V call is TRBV6-5, the J call TRBJ1-1; D gene unclear. Germline CDR1 reads MNHEY; CDR2 reads SVGAGI. The CDR3 runs to 16 residues. The V gene lost 2 bases and the J gene lost 1 base, with 14 bases spanning the gap. The CDR3 loop is CASSYGGLAPNTEAFF. The DNA for the CDR3 is TGTGCCAGCAGTTACGGCGGGTTGGCTCCGAACACTGAAGCTTTCTTT.

The rearrangement links TRBV7-6 to TRBJ2-3, with 8 positions matching TRBD2. CDR1 is SGHVS and CDR2 is FNYEAQ in the germline V gene. The ends lost 5 bases at V and 14 bases at J; junction bases unmatched: 6. This CDR3 is 11 amino acids long. CDR3 amino acids: CASSPGGLVYF. The CDR3 nucleotides read TGTGCCAGCAGCCCCGGGGGACTAGTGTATTTT.

V and J are TRBV7-4 and TRBJ1-1; 9 positions match TRBD1. CDR3 size: 18 residues. J gave up 1 base and V 5 bases, and 14 bases lay outside the gene matches. Germline V gene lookup returns CDR1 SGHVT and CDR2 SQSDAQ. This chain's CDR3 is CASSQEGQGPCGNTEAFF. CDR3 coding DNA: TGTGCCAGCAGCCAAGAGGGACAGGGACCGTGTGGGAACACTGAAGCTTTCTTT.

The gene calls are TRBV30 and TRBJ2-5; 9 bases align to TRBD1. The length of the CDR3 is 15 residues. Looked up from germline, CDR1 is GTSNPN and CDR2 is SVGIG (reference sequence). The junction had 15 bases not matched to a gene; V was cut back by 4 bases and J by 9 bases. CDR3 in amino acids: CAWTSDRGGVSAQYF. The CDR3 DNA reads TGTGCCTGGACCTCAGACAGGGGGGGAGTGTCGGCCCAGTACTTC.

This chain connects TRBV7-2 to TRBJ1-5, with unresolved D. CDR3 size: 16 residues. Germline V gene lookup returns CDR1 SGHTA and CDR2 FQGNSA. Trimming took off 5 bases at V and 7 bases at J, with 21 bases between the two ends. CDR3 nucleotide sequence: TGTGCCAGCAGCCCCAGAACCGGGTTTATGGTACAGCCCCAGCATTTT. It translates to CASSPRTGFMVQPQHF.

This clone is labeled medium-sized. The chain combines TRBV7-9 with TRBJ2-2; 12 bases match TRBD1. This CDR3 has 17 residues. Germline CDR1 and CDR2: SEHNR and FQNEAQ (reference sequence). The trim removed 4 bases at V and 0 bases at J, leaving 3 bases unmatched. The CDR3: CASSSGTGGANTGELFF. For the CDR3, the DNA is TGTGCCAGCAGCTCCGGGACAGGGGGCGCGAACACCGGGGAGCTGTTTTTT. The variable domain in full, with the rest retrieved from reference TRBV7-9 and TRBJ2-2, is DTGVSQNPRHKITKRGQNVTFRCDPISEHNRLYWYRQTLGQGPEFLTYFQNEAQLEKSRLLSDRFSAERPKGSFSTLEIQRTEQGDSAMYLCASSSGTGGANTGELFFGEGSRLTVL.

The rearrangement joins TRBV2 to TRBJ1-5; D gene uncertain. In germline, CDR1 is SNHLY, CDR2 FYNNEI. The CDR3 runs to 14 residues. Trimming stripped 3 bases from V and 4 bases from J, with 10 bases between. CDR3 in DNA: TGTGCCAGCAGTGACCCCAGGTTTAATCAGCCCCAGCATTTT. It is translated as CASSDPRFNQPQHF. The whole variable domain, remainder taken from reference TRBV2 and TRBJ1-5, is EPEVTQTPSHQVTQMGQEVILRCVPISNHLYFYWYRQILGQKVEFLVSFYNNEISEKSEIFDDQFSVERPDGSNFTLKIRSTKLEDSAMYFCASSDPRFNQPQHFGDGTRLSIL.